This T cell receptor (beta chain) derives from a study of Ad26.COV2.S vaccination and SARS-CoV-2 variants. The sample's treatment: around 19 received Ad26.COV2.S at low or high dose, single or two shots; roughly five received placebo; per-sample allocation not given. Repertoires come from day 63 after the first vaccine or placebo injection. The table came from immunoSEQ multiplex PCR; TCRdb's copy has only in-frame clones and leaves some out. The repertoire has roughly 320,000 clones, approximately 86% of them found once; the top ten carry less than 2%. This clone was found a few times. Germline-derived CDR1 and CDR2 are LGHDT and YNNKEL (reference sequence). CDR3 size: 14 residues. V gave up 2 bases and J gave up 6 bases; unmatched junction bases: 6.

Sequencing was performed on peripheral blood, taken in a trial of Ad26.COV2.S vaccine versus placebo. The chain uses TRBV3-1 (or the pseudogene TRBV3-2) and TRBJ1-1; the match to TRBD1 covers 7 bases. This receptor was obtained from a person aged 18-65 years who received the Ad26.COV2.S COVID-19 vaccine or a placebo. This CDR3 is CASSQWQGVPEAFF. CDR3 nucleotide sequence: TGTGCCAGCAGCCAATGGCAGGGGGTCCCTGAAGCTTTCTTT.